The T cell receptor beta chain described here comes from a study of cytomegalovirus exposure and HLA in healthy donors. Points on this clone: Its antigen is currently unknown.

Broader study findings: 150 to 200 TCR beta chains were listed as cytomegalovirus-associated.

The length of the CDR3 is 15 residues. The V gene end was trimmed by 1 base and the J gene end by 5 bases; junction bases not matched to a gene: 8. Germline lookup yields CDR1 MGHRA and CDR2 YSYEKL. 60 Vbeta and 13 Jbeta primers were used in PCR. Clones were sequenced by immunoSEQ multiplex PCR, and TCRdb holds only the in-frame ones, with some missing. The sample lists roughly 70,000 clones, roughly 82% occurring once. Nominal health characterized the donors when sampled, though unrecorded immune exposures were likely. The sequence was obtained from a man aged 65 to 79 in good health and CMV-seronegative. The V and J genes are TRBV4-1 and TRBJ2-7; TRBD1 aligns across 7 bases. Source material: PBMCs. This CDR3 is CASSQAPGQTNEQYF. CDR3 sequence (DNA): TGCGCCAGCAGCCAAGCCCCGGGACAGACTAACGAGCAGTACTTC.